This TCR beta chain was profiled in a study of shared clonotypes between healthy human individuals. Study background: Aged 18 to 49, the donors were a couple of women and a few men. Study-level results: A few donors had 4% to 6.5% of their naive CD4 clonotypes in common.

This clone was counted only a few times. The antigen is undetermined. From CD4+ cells came CD45RA+ naive and CD45RA-negative memory subsets. Clones were sequenced by immunoSEQ multiplex PCR, and TCRdb holds only the in-frame ones, with some missing. The sample gives 300,000 to 350,000 clones, around four fifths of which show up once; over 9.5% is in the top ten. The sequence came from a man in his thirties or forties in good health. The sequencing input was memory CD4+ T cells sorted from blood. Subset given: CD45RA-negative fraction.

The CDR3 spells CASSEGQNTGELFF. CDR3 nucleotide sequence: TGTGCCAGCAGTGAAGGCCAGAACACCGGGGAGCTGTTTTTT. This chain links TRBV25-1 with TRBJ2-2; D is uncertain. V was shortened by 2 bases and J by 1 base, with 5 bases between the two germline ends. Germline V gene lookup returns CDR1 MGHDK and CDR2 SYGVNS. The CDR3 extends over 14 amino acids.